A selection of T cell receptor beta chains follows, all from one sample in a study of vaccination effects on CD4 cells after COVID-19. Assay: immunoSEQ multiplex PCR; the TCRdb copy retains only in-frame clones and omits some. The sample includes 14,000 or so clones, 75% to 80% of them seen just once. No antigens are known for them. The specimen was CD4+ T cells from PBMCs cultured with HCoV-NL63 spike peptides, collected after COVID-19 vaccination. These receptors came from a human donor who had a prior SARS-CoV-2 infection. Each CDR3 is given with its conserved first and last residue. The order of the fields is CDR3 protein, J gene, V gene.

CDR3 protein: CASSLDRFAEVYF
J gene: TRBJ2-7
V gene: TRBV12-3/TRBV12-4

CDR3 protein: CASSSSCVSGSNQPQHF
J gene: TRBJ1-5
V gene: TRBV12-1

CDR3 protein: CASSLAQQETQYF
J gene: TRBJ2-5
V gene: TRBV7-2

CDR3 protein: CASSLWDSPNYGYTF
J gene: TRBJ1-2
V gene: TRBV7-9

CDR3 protein: CASSLGHQLGLDTQYF
J gene: TRBJ2-3
V gene: TRBV7-3

CDR3 protein: CASSLEGILAGENIQYF
J gene: TRBJ2-4
V gene: TRBV7-2

CDR3 protein: CASSRVGGEQFF
J gene: TRBJ2-1
V gene: TRBV27

CDR3 protein: CASSDSPGQGYEQYF
J gene: TRBJ2-7
V gene: TRBV6-2/TRBV6-3

CDR3 protein: CASSSGGTSEAFF
J gene: TRBJ1-1
V gene: TRBV7-3

CDR3 protein: CASSEVSSGNTIYF
J gene: TRBJ1-3
V gene: TRBV7-2

CDR3 protein: CASSIASNYGYTF
J gene: TRBJ1-2
V gene: TRBV9

CDR3 protein: CASSFSPQETQYF
J gene: TRBJ2-5
V gene: TRBV11-2

CDR3 protein: CASSLVGLAGVAKNIQYF
J gene: TRBJ2-4
V gene: TRBV5-8

CDR3 protein: CASSSDRAGTQYF
J gene: TRBJ2-5
V gene: TRBV7-3

CDR3 protein: CASSRHWTEAFF
J gene: TRBJ1-1
V gene: TRBV5-8

CDR3 protein: CASSVGGEGFGGYTF
J gene: TRBJ1-2
V gene: TRBV9

CDR3 protein: CASSLGTANEKLFF
J gene: TRBJ1-4
V gene: TRBV7-2

CDR3 protein: CASSSRLAFHEQFF
J gene: TRBJ2-1
V gene: TRBV7-9

CDR3 protein: CASTARSGANVLTF
J gene: TRBJ2-6
V gene: TRBV19

CDR3 protein: CATSRDQLTDTQYF
J gene: TRBJ2-3
V gene: TRBV15

CDR3 protein: CASSESLDTADTQYF
J gene: TRBJ2-3
V gene: TRBV6-1

CDR3 protein: CASSRGQASNYSPLHF
J gene: TRBJ1-6
V gene: TRBV27

CDR3 protein: CASSNRVWTEAFF
J gene: TRBJ1-1
V gene: TRBV19

CDR3 protein: CASRAGTGGRGYTF
J gene: TRBJ1-2
V gene: TRBV5-5